The source of this T cell receptor beta chain is a study of shared clonotypes between healthy human individuals. Recent vaccinations or acute infections were absent in the healthy HIV-negative adult donors. TCRdb's table, derived via immunoSEQ multiplex PCR, lists solely in-frame clones and lacks some. This sample has some 500,000 clones, with 90% to 96% found just once. Worth noting for this clone: Its antigen remains unknown.

CDR1 and CDR2 (germline): SGHTA, FQGNSA. The CDR3 extends over 13 amino acids. The ends were cut back, 5 bases at V and 2 bases at J, with 9 bases in the middle. Overall study results and limits: Genetic and exposure-history diversity was limited by the few donors. Shared across a handful of donors were around 4.7% of the naive CD4 clonotypes.

The source of this sequence is a woman aged 30 to 39 in good health. The sequenced sample consisted of naive CD4+ T cells sorted from blood. Subset noted: CD45RA+ positively selected. The chain carries TRBV7-2 and TRBJ1-1; D perhaps matches TRBD1 (5 bases). The CDR3 sequence is CASSNDRNTEAFF. CDR3 DNA sequence: TGTGCCAGCAGCAACGACAGAAACACTGAAGCTTTCTTT.